This TCR beta chain was profiled in a study of blood T cell repertoires in COVID-19. Study at large: The analysed material was cDNA or gDNA that came from T cells, B-cell-depleted T cells, or PBMCs.

Sequencing was performed with immunoSEQ multiplex PCR; in TCRdb, only in-frame clones are kept and a portion is missing. The top ten clones hold more than 1.2% of a sample with some 240,000 clones, roughly 82% of them seen once. The CDR3 contains 14 residues. Between the trimmed V and J ends, which lost 4 bases and 5 bases, there was a span of 15 bases. Looked up from germline, CDR1 is SGHRS and CDR2 is YFSETQ. The V and J genes are TRBV5-1 and TRBJ1-1, with a tentative D call TRBD1 (6 bases). The source is a middle-aged woman who had recovered from COVID-19. Sequencing was carried out using peripheral blood. The CDR3 bases are TGCGCCAGCAGCATGGGGGGACAAGCGACTGAAGCTTTCTTT. It translates to CASSMGGQATEAFF. The full variable domain, rest sourced from reference TRBV5-1 and TRBJ1-1, is KAGVTQTPRYLIKTRGQQVTLSCSPISGHRSVSWYQQTPGQGLQFLFEYFSETQRNKGNFPGRFSGRQFSNSRSEMNVSTLELGDSALYLCASSMGGQATEAFFGQGTRLTVV.